Shown below are 24 T cell receptor beta chains from a single sample sequenced in a study of B cell selection in AIRE deficiency. Here immunoSEQ multiplex PCR was the method, and the copy in TCRdb shows in-frame clones only, minus some. The sample holds roughly 26,000 clones, roughly 90% seen once. Regulatory T cells were sorted as CD4+CD25hiCD127low/negative cells. What was sequenced was CD4+CD25+ Tregs sorted from PBMCs. Source of these receptors: a human donor in good health.

The chain uses TRBV5-4 and TRBJ2-5, with D maybe TRBD2 (7 bases). The germline gives CDR1 SGHNT, CDR2 YYREEE (reference sequence). This CDR3 region has 15 residues. Trimming removed 0 bases from V and 4 bases from J, with 13 bases in between. This CDR3 is CASSLAGGRVETQYF. The CDR3 region has the DNA TGTGCCAGCAGCTTGGCCGGGGGGCGCGTAGAGACCCAGTACTTC.

This clone was seen a single time. The chain carries TRBV29-1 and TRBJ2-1; TRBD2 agrees at 10 bases. The V gene's germline CDR1 is SQVTM and CDR2 ANQGSEA. The CDR3 totals 16 residues. J was trimmed by 8 bases and V by 4 bases; bases with no gene match: 14. The CDR3 DNA is TGCAGCGTTGCCGGACAGCGGGGGGGCAACGGGGATGAGCAGTTCTTC. Amino acids: CSVAGQRGGNGDEQFF.

V is TRBV28 and J is TRBJ1-2, with 10 bases identical to TRBD1. The germline V gene has CDR1 MDHEN and CDR2 SYDVKM. There are 15 residues in the CDR3. The trim removed 10 bases at V and 3 bases at J, leaving 11 bases unmatched. The CDR3 protein is CATTMGDRGHYGYTF. DNA of the CDR3: TGTGCCACCACGATGGGGGACAGGGGCCACTATGGCTACACCTTC.

This clone came up a few times. V gene TRBV5-8 combines with J gene TRBJ1-2, with 8 bases identical to TRBD1. CDR1 SGHTS and CDR2 YDEGEE come from the germline V gene. This CDR3 is 14 amino acids long. With 2 bases clipped from V and 7 bases from J, the junction kept 7 bases outside the gene matches. CDR3 sequence: CASSLPRGQVGYTF. The CDR3 region has the DNA TGTGCCAGCAGCTTACCCAGGGGGCAGGTTGGCTACACCTTC.

The V call is TRBV4-2, the J call TRBJ2-7; 9 bases map to TRBD2. The CDR3 is 17 residues long. Germline trimming cut 0 bases from V and 2 bases from J; bases unmatched to any gene: 8. The germline gives CDR1 LGHNA, CDR2 YNFKEQ. The CDR3 region has the DNA TGTGCCAGCAGCCAAGACGATAGCGGGGGCACCACCTACGAGCAGTACTTC. Its protein is CASSQDDSGGTTYEQYF.

The gene calls are TRBV6-6 and TRBJ1-2; D may be TRBD1 (6 bases). Between the trimmed V and J ends, which lost 6 bases and 4 bases, there was a span of 9 bases. Germline CDR1 and CDR2: MNHNY and SVGAGI (reference sequence). The CDR3 runs 12 residues. CDR3 region: CASSTGTYGYTF. Written as DNA, the CDR3 is TGTGCCAGCAGCACAGGGACCTATGGCTACACCTTC.

The CDR3 DNA follows: TGTGCCAGTAGTGACACGGGACAGGGGGCGCGAGAGCAGTTCTTC. Translated, it gives CASSDTGQGAREQFF. This chain uses TRBV19 with TRBJ2-1; 12 bases line up with TRBD1. This CDR3 spans 15 amino acids. CDR1 LNHDA and CDR2 SQIVND come from the germline V gene (reference sequence). Trimming took 5 bases from V and 10 from J; bases not matched to a gene: 9.

The chain employs TRBV28 and TRBJ1-2, with 8 bases fitting TRBD1. Losses at the gene ends were 7 bases for V and 8 bases for J; bases not matched to a gene: 9. CDR3 length: 13 residues. In germline, CDR1 is MDHEN, CDR2 SYDVKM. CDR3 nucleotide sequence: TGTGCCAGCACCCTGGACAGGGAAGGAGGCTACACCTTC. Translation: CASTLDREGGYTF.

The rearrangement uses TRBV7-2 and TRBJ1-6; D perhaps matches TRBD1 (6 bases). V gave up 3 bases and J gave up 0 bases, with 15 bases separating them. The germline CDR1 and CDR2 sequences are SGHTA and FQGNSA. The CDR3 runs 18 residues. In DNA form, the CDR3 reads TGTGCCAGCAGCTTCGGTCGTACAGGGAGCTCCTATAATTCACCCCTCCACTTT. Protein sequence: CASSFGRTGSSYNSPLHF.

The chain carries TRBV2 and TRBJ1-1; 9 nucleotides align to TRBD1. The germline CDR1 and CDR2 sequences are SNHLY and FYNNEI. With V trimmed by 3 bases and J by 4 bases, 6 bases remained unmatched. The CDR3 extends over 15 amino acids. The CDR3: CASSEDRGRGTEAFF. CDR3 in DNA: TGTGCCAGCAGTGAGGACAGGGGAAGGGGCACTGAAGCTTTCTTT.

V and J are TRBV18 and TRBJ2-2; TRBD1 aligns across 12 bases. Germline lookup yields CDR1 KGHSH and CDR2 LQKENI. V lost 5 bases to trimming and J lost 5 bases; unmatched junction nucleotides: 9. There are 17 residues in the CDR3. CDR3 in amino acids: CASSSGTGGFRTGELFF. The CDR3 nucleotides read TGTGCCAGCTCATCTGGGACAGGGGGCTTCAGGACCGGGGAGCTGTTTTTT. The variable domain in full, with the rest retrieved from reference TRBV18 and TRBJ2-2, is NAGVMQNPRHLVRRRGQEARLRCSPMKGHSHVYWYRQLPEEGLKFMVYLQKENIIDESGMPKERFSAEFPKEGPSILRIQQVVRGDSAAYFCASSSGTGGFRTGELFFGEGSRLTVL.

This clone appeared once. The chain uses TRBV6-5 and TRBJ2-7; D assignment may be TRBD1 or TRBD2 (5 bases each). This CDR3 is built from 15 residues. V was trimmed by 5 bases and J by 4 bases, leaving 18 bases between them. Germline lookup yields CDR1 MNHEY and CDR2 SVGAGI. CDR3 amino acids: CASSKRGWGPYEQYF. CDR3 bases: TGTGCCAGCAGTAAGAGGGGCTGGGGCCCTTACGAGCAGTACTTC.

In DNA form, the CDR3 reads TGTGCCAGCAGGATGACAACAGGGTACACTGAAGCTTTCTTT. This codes for CASRMTTGYTEAFF. The V and J genes are TRBV6-5 and TRBJ1-1; D might be TRBD1 (6 bases). Germline V lookup: CDR1 MNHEY, CDR2 SVGAGI. The V end was cut by 6 bases, the J end by 3 bases, with 14 bases between. The CDR3 covers 14 residues.

The J gene is TRBJ2-7, the V gene TRBV5-1, with 8 bases aligning to TRBD1. The V segment lost 0 bases and the J segment 4 bases; nucleotides outside the gene matches: 3. The CDR3 loop spans 14 amino acids. The V gene's germline CDR1 is SGHRS and CDR2 YFSETQ. The CDR3 spells CASSLGTGPYEQYF. As DNA, the CDR3 is TGCGCCAGCAGCTTGGGGACAGGGCCGTACGAGCAGTACTTC.

A word on this clone: At the DNA level, this CDR3 is encoded by other sequences in the same sample as well. The chain carries TRBV2 and TRBJ2-5; D gene unclear. The V gene lost 6 bases and the J gene lost 2 bases, with 4 bases spanning the gap. The CDR3 totals 11 residues. Germline V gene lookup returns CDR1 SNHLY and CDR2 FYNNEI. CDR3 DNA sequence: TGTGCCAGCAGGCAGCAAGAGACCCAGTACTTC. Its translation is CASRQQETQYF.

The genes are TRBV30 and TRBJ2-2; D may correspond to TRBD1 or TRBD2 (5 bases each). With 2 bases removed from V and 2 bases from J, the gap between germline ends came to 12 bases. The CDR3 extends over 15 amino acids. Looked up from germline, CDR1 is GTSNPN and CDR2 is SVGIG (reference sequence). This chain's CDR3 is CAWSRWGSNTGELFF. CDR3 nucleotides: TGTGCCTGGAGTAGGTGGGGGTCTAACACCGGGGAGCTGTTTTTT. The full variable domain, with the rest looked up from reference TRBV30 and TRBJ2-2, is SQTIHQWPATLVQPVGSPLSLECTVEGTSNPNLYWYRQAAGRGLQLLFYSVGIGQISSEVPQNLSASRPQDRQFILSSKKLLLSDSGFYLCAWSRWGSNTGELFFGEGSRLTVL.

This sequence joins TRBV9 and TRBJ1-1; TRBD1 is a possible D gene (6 bases). Trimming removed 0 bases from V and 5 bases from J, with 20 bases in between. CDR1 is SGDLS and CDR2 is YYNGEE in the germline V gene. The CDR3 covers 17 residues. The CDR3 coding sequence is TGTGCCAGCAGCGTAGCTACGGGGGGCTCTTGGGGGACTGAAGCTTTCTTT. Protein: CASSVATGGSWGTEAFF.

The chain employs TRBV5-1 and TRBJ2-1; 7 nucleotides match TRBD1. Trimming took 3 bases from V and 4 from J; bases not matched to a gene: 7. This CDR3 has 15 amino acids. The germline CDR1 and CDR2 sequences are SGHRS and YFSETQ. The CDR3 DNA is TGCGCCAGCAGCTCCGTCCCGGGACAGTACAATGAGCAGTTCTTC. This sequence encodes CASSSVPGQYNEQFF.

For the CDR3, the DNA is TGTGCCAGCAGCTTAGGTTTTGGGCAATCCCAAGAGACCCAGTACTTC. This sequence encodes CASSLGFGQSQETQYF. The rearrangement joins TRBV7-3 to TRBJ2-5; no clear D. Germline V gives CDR1 SGHTA, CDR2 FQGTGA. V lost 2 bases to trimming and J lost 1 base, with 14 bases between them. The CDR3 loop spans 16 amino acids.

This chain joins TRBV7-2 and TRBJ2-3, with D possibly matching TRBD1 (5 bases). The CDR3 is 16 residues long. The V end lost 3 bases, the J end lost 2 bases, and 15 bases lay between the germline ends. Looked up from germline, CDR1 is SGHTA and CDR2 is FQGNSA. The DNA of the CDR3 is TGTGCCAGCAGCTTCAGGGCCGGCTGGGTCACAGATACGCAGTATTTT. Encoded protein: CASSFRAGWVTDTQYF.

The chain recombines TRBV5-1 with TRBJ2-3, with TRBD2 identical over 7 bases. The trim removed 2 bases at V and 3 bases at J, leaving 9 bases unmatched. This CDR3 has 16 amino acids. Per germline, CDR1 SGHRS and CDR2 YFSETQ. DNA for the CDR3: TGCGCCAGCAGCTTCCAGGGAGGGCGGTGGACAGATACGCAGTATTTT. Encoded protein: CASSFQGGRWTDTQYF.

The rearrangement joins TRBV5-1 to TRBJ1-2, with D maybe TRBD1 (6 bases). Trimming left V 0 bases short and J 4 bases short, with 10 bases between. CDR1 and CDR2 from the germline V gene are SGHRS and YFSETQ. The CDR3 extends over 14 amino acids. CDR3 DNA sequence: TGCGCCAGCAGCTTGGTCCCGGACAGCTATGGCTACACCTTC. This translates into CASSLVPDSYGYTF.

The rearrangement uses TRBV19 and TRBJ1-3; D is uncertain. The CDR3 is 15 amino acids. Germline V gene sequence: CDR1 LNHDA, CDR2 SQIVND (reference sequence). The ends were cut back, 6 bases at V and 0 bases at J, with 12 bases in the middle. CDR3 bases: TGTGCCAGTAGAGTCAACAGCAACTCTGGAAACACCATATATTTT. It yields the protein CASRVNSNSGNTIYF.

This clone was observed a handful of times. The V and J genes are TRBV7-9 and TRBJ2-7; D gene ambiguous. CDR3 size: 15 residues. V gave up 4 bases and J gave up 0 bases, with 13 bases separating them. Per the germline V gene, CDR1 is SEHNR and CDR2 is FQNEAQ (reference sequence). CDR3 region: CASSSPSRGSYEQYF. CDR3 bases: TGTGCCAGCAGCTCGCCCTCAAGAGGCTCCTACGAGCAGTACTTC.